Presented here are 2 T cell receptor beta chains from one specimen sequenced in a study of CD4 T cells in relation to SARS-CoV-2 and coronaviruses. The method was immunoSEQ multiplex PCR; TCRdb's version includes in-frame clones alone and lacks a portion of them. The sample has more than 20,000 clones, less than 85% seen once. These receptors lack a known antigen. Unexposed donor CD4+ T cells date from about 2011-2018, before the COVID-19 pandemic. The cells were cultured for 10 days before CD4+ T cells were isolated. Sequenced sample: CD4+ T cells from PBMCs, cultured in vitro. These receptors came from a human donor in good health.

This clone turned up a few times. V is TRBV28 and J is TRBJ2-7; D uncertain. The CDR3 runs 16 residues. V lost 4 bases and J 1 base, leaving 17 bases between the germline ends. Germline assignment: CDR1 MDHEN and CDR2 SYDVKM. DNA of the CDR3: TGTGCCAGCAGTTCCCCACGCCCTCCTAAGTCCTACGAGCAGTACTTC. Encoded protein: CASSSPRPPKSYEQYF.

In its sample, this clone was seen a few times. The CDR3 here is CASGLDSNQPQHF. DNA for the CDR3: TGTGCTAGTGGTTTAGACAGCAATCAGCCCCAGCATTTT. This chain joins TRBV12-5 and TRBJ1-5; D ambiguous. Germline lookup yields CDR1 LGHNT and CDR2 FRNRAP. V lost 3 bases and J lost 1, with 4 bases in between. The length of the CDR3 is 13 residues. Filled out from reference TRBV12-5 and TRBJ1-5, the complete variable domain reads DARVTQTPRHKVTEMGQEVTMRCQPILGHNTVFWYRQTMMQGLELLAYFRNRAPLDDSGMPKDRFSAEMPDATLATLKIQPSEPRDSAVYFCASGLDSNQPQHFGDGTRLSIL.